This TCR beta chain was identified during a study of OX40 agonist ivuxolimab in advanced cancers. Whole-study context: Of mixed ages from about 23 to 90 and averaging around 60 years, the group was almost 85% male. Findings and caveats of the study: There were, on average, more expanded clones in CD8+ T cells than in CD4+.

Patients were ruled out by autoimmune disease history or systemic immunosuppression. On this clone: As yet, its antigen is unknown.

The V end was cut by 5 bases, the J end by 15 bases, with 20 bases between. Germline CDR1 reads LNHNV; CDR2 reads YYDKDF (reference sequence). CDR3 length: 13 amino acids. Assay: immunoSEQ multiplex PCR; the TCRdb copy retains only in-frame clones and omits some. The top ten hold 11% of the sample, which has tens of thousands of clones, about 93% seen once. The TCR originated in an adult with an advanced solid tumor such as melanoma, head and neck, liver or kidney cancer. Sample: CD4+ or CD8+ T cells sorted from blood, taken in a trial of the OX40 agonist ivuxolimab. The J gene is TRBJ2-1, the V gene TRBV15, with D uncertain. The CDR3 reads CATSSNRGASLFF. The CDR3 DNA follows: TGTGCCACCAGCTCTAACCGTGGCGCCTCGCTGTTCTTC.